The 6 T cell receptor beta chains presented below share a single source sample, sequenced in a study of beta chain features in type 1 diabetes. TCRB transcripts that were expressed got sequenced, as all of the isolated RNA had been reverse transcribed. Data came from immunoSEQ multiplex PCR; TCRdb stores just in-frame clones and leaves some out. In the table there are 250,000 or so clones, 25% to 30% of which are singletons. The specimen sequenced was central memory CD4+ T cells from blood. Receptors were obtained from a man under 40 in good health.

This clone was seen more than once but under ten times. The V gene is TRBV30, the J gene TRBJ1-1; D gene unclear. This CDR3 has 13 amino acids. The germline V gene encodes CDR1 GTSNPN and CDR2 SVGIG (reference sequence). Trimming took 1 base from V and 6 from J, leaving 12 bases between them. The CDR3: CAWSAGLKAEAFF. For the CDR3, the DNA is TGTGCCTGGAGTGCCGGTCTAAAGGCTGAAGCTTTCTTT.

V is TRBV5-1 and J is TRBJ2-7; the D gene is possibly TRBD2 (5 bases). The CDR3 contains 16 residues. Germline CDR1 reads SGHRS; CDR2 reads YFSETQ. Trimming removed 0 bases from V and 2 bases from J, with 15 bases in between. CDR3 in amino acids: CASSLVPSQPAYEQYF. Here the CDR3 DNA reads TGCGCCAGCAGCTTGGTTCCTAGCCAACCCGCCTACGAGCAGTACTTC.

This clone was detected a few times. CDR3 nucleotide sequence: TGTGCCAGCAGCTTAGCCGCTCTAGCGGGGGGCGAAGAGACCCAGTACTTC. Translating it yields CASSLAALAGGEETQYF. This chain links TRBV7-8 with TRBJ2-5, with 11 bases identical to TRBD2. The germline gives CDR1 SGHVS, CDR2 FQNEAQ. The CDR3 is 17 residues long. Trimming removed 0 bases from V and 3 bases from J; junction bases left unmatched: 6.

The chain combines TRBV29-1 with TRBJ2-1, with D tentatively TRBD2 (6 bases). The V and J ends lost 6 bases and 8 bases respectively, with 17 bases between them. CDR1 is SQVTM and CDR2 is ANQGSEA in the germline V gene. The CDR3 extends over 13 amino acids. CDR3 in DNA: TGCAGCGTCAGCCCTCGGAGGGACCATGAGCAGTTCTTC. The encoded protein is CSVSPRRDHEQFF.

The V and J genes are TRBV15 and TRBJ2-1, with D uncertain. The germline V gene has CDR1 LNHNV and CDR2 YYDKDF (reference sequence). V was shortened by 2 bases and J by 5 bases, with 13 bases between the two germline ends. The CDR3 consists of 15 residues. CDR3: CATSRTIPRDNEQFF. The CDR3 nucleotides read TGTGCCACCAGCAGAACAATTCCGAGAGACAATGAGCAGTTCTTC.

The V call is TRBV5-4, the J call TRBJ2-3, with 7 positions matching TRBD1. The ends lost 2 bases at V and 3 bases at J; junction bases unmatched: 9. The CDR3 extends over 16 amino acids. CDR1 is SGHNT, CDR2 YYREEE, per germline (reference sequence). CDR3 bases: TGTGCCAGCAGCTTAGGGGGCAACCAAGCAACAGATACGCAGTATTTT. Translation gives CASSLGGNQATDTQYF. The whole variable domain, remainder taken from reference TRBV5-4 and TRBJ2-3, is ETGVTQSPTHLIKTRGQQVTLRCSSQSGHNTVSWYQQALGQGPQFIFQYYREEENGRGNFPPRFSGLQFPNYSSELNVNALELDDSALYLCASSLGGNQATDTQYFGPGTRLTVL.